This TCR beta chain is from a study of beta chain features in type 1 diabetes. Study-wide findings and caveats: cDNA-based sequencing might over-represent cells highly expressing TCR. It was possible that PCR favored shorter templates, equally so in patients and controls. Researchers report that Type 1 diabetes patients had moderately but significantly shorter TCRB CDR3s across all four CD4+ subsets.

The sequenced template was cDNA made from the entire isolated RNA. Profiled with immunoSEQ multiplex PCR; TCRdb holds only in-frame clones, not every one. The sample contains 40,000 or so clones, approximately 56% of which appear only once. In the case of this clone: Its antigen remains unidentified.

The CDR3 consists of 15 residues. With V trimmed by 3 bases and J by 3 bases, 3 bases remained unmatched. Germline CDR1 reads MNHEY; CDR2 reads SMNVEV (reference sequence). The receptor comes from a woman younger than 35 in good health. V usage is TRBV27 and J usage is TRBJ2-2; 8 nucleotides agree with TRBD2. Sequenced sample: Tregs from blood. DNA for the CDR3: TGTGCCAGCAGTTTCCAGCGGGAGCACACCGGGGAGCTGTTTTTT. The encoded protein is CASSFQREHTGELFF.